This T cell receptor (beta chain) stems from a study of shared clonotypes between healthy human individuals. Germline CDR1 and CDR2: SGHAT and FQNNGV. This CDR3 is built from 12 residues. The V end was cut by 2 bases, the J end by 3 bases, with 5 bases between. The repertoire was sequenced with immunoSEQ multiplex PCR; TCRdb's copy has only in-frame clones and lacks some. The table shows about 450,000 clones, with around 79% occurring only once. For this clone: Other nucleotide sequences from this sample produce the same CDR3.

The TCR comes from a woman in her 40s in good health. Some clones in this sample may be carry-over from other donors' samples. Sample: PBMCs. This chain links TRBV11-2 with TRBJ2-7, with a possible D match to TRBD2 (5 bases). The chain's CDR3 is CASSLTSYEQYF. CDR3 in DNA: TGTGCCAGCAGCTTAACTAGCTACGAGCAGTACTTC.